These T cell receptor beta chains were read from a single sample in a study of blood T cell repertoires in COVID-19. TCRdb keeps only in-frame clones here, not all; method: immunoSEQ multiplex PCR. Here the sample spans almost 350,000 clones, approximately 89% being singletons. Input material: peripheral blood. The receptors come from a woman aged 60 to 75 with COVID-19, enrolled during active disease. Both conserved end residues are part of each CDR3. The D gene is left open where the match is weak. Size values are once, few and many counts, or a class for expanded clones, and some rows have none.

clone size	V gene	J gene	D gene	CDR3 DNA	CDR3 protein
-	TRBV11-3	TRBJ1-1	-	TGTGCCAGCAGCGCTTCAGACACTGAAGCTTTCTTT	CASSASDTEAFF
-	TRBV15	TRBJ1-1	-	TGTGCCACCAGCAGAGACAGGATGAACACTGAAGCTTTCTTT	CATSRDRMNTEAFF
-	TRBV19	TRBJ1-4	-	TGTGCCAGTAGCGCACAGGCCGAAAATGAAAAACTGTTTTTT	CASSAQAENEKLFF
once	TRBV5-1	TRBJ2-7	-	TGCGCCAGCAGCTTGGACAGGGTGGGGTACGAGCAGTACTTC	CASSLDRVGYEQYF
-	TRBV4-2	TRBJ2-7	TRBD2	TGTGCCAGCAGCCCAAGGGGCGGGGGGCCCCCCTACGAGCAGTACTTC	CASSPRGGGPPYEQYF
-	TRBV27	TRBJ1-6	-	TGTGCCAGCAGTTTCGGGGTGAACTATAATTCACCCCTCCACTTT	CASSFGVNYNSPLHF
-	TRBV5-1	TRBJ1-2	-	TGCGCCAGCAGCTTGAACGGGGAAAGCTATGGCTACACCTTC	CASSLNGESYGYTF
-	TRBV7-3	TRBJ2-3	TRBD2	TGTGCCAGCAGCTTACTGGCTAGCGGGGGGGCAACAGATACGCAGTATTTT	CASSLLASGGATDTQYF
-	TRBV20-1	TRBJ2-3	TRBD2	TGCAGTGCTAGTTTACTAGCGGGGGGGGGAGATACGCAGTATTTT	CSASLLAGGGDTQYF
-	TRBV4-1	TRBJ1-1	-	TGCGCCAGCAGCCAAGGACGACTATTTGAGAACACTGAAGCTTTCTTT	CASSQGRLFENTEAFF
-	TRBV7-9	TRBJ1-1	-	TGTGCCAGCAGCTTAGAACGGTCCGAGAACACTGAAGCTTTCTTT	CASSLERSENTEAFF
-	TRBV11-2	TRBJ2-1	-	TGTGCCAGCAGCTCCCTCGACTCTCGCGATGAGCAGTTCTTC	CASSSLDSRDEQFF
few	TRBV30	TRBJ1-2	TRBD1	TGTGCCCGGACAGGGAACTATGGCTACACCTTC	CARTGNYGYTF
-	TRBV7-8	TRBJ1-5	TRBD1	TGTGCCAGCAGCTTTTCGGGACAGGGGGATCAGCCCCAGCATTTT	CASSFSGQGDQPQHF
-	TRBV29-1	TRBJ2-7	-	TGCAGCGTTGCGCGGGGAGATCCCTACGAGCAGTACTTC	CSVARGDPYEQYF
-	TRBV2	TRBJ1-1	-	TGTGCCAGCAGTAACTCTCAGGTTTCGCTCGAAGCTTTCTTT	CASSNSQVSLEAFF
-	TRBV2	TRBJ1-2	TRBD1	TGTGCCAGCAGTCGACAGGGGGCGCCTGGCTACACCTTC	CASSRQGAPGYTF
-	TRBV4-1	TRBJ1-4	TRBD1	TGCGCCAGCAGCCGGGACAGGGTGTATGAAAAACTGTTTTTT	CASSRDRVYEKLFF
-	TRBV7-3	TRBJ2-3	TRBD2	TGTGCCAGCAGCTCTAGCGGGGGGGCGGTGAAGTATTTT	CASSSSGGAVKYF
-	TRBV7-3	TRBJ1-1	-	TGTGCCAGCAGCCAGAACAGGGAAGAAGCTTTCTTT	CASSQNREEAFF
-	TRBV2	TRBJ2-1	TRBD1	TGTGCCTGCGTACGGGACAGGGTAGACAATGAGCAGTTCTTC	CACVRDRVDNEQFF
once	TRBV7-6	TRBJ2-6	TRBD1	TGTGCCAGCAGCTCGGGTGTGGGACAGGGAAGAGGTGGGGCCAACGTCCTGACTTTC	CASSSGVGQGRGGANVLTF
-	TRBV30	TRBJ1-5	-	TGTGCCTGGAGTTTCGACAGAGATCAGCCCCAGCATTTT	CAWSFDRDQPQHF
-	TRBV28	TRBJ2-7	-	TGTGCCAGCAGTTTTAGGGCAGGGGTCCCCATTTGGTACTTC	CASSFRAGVPIWYF
-	TRBV4-2	TRBJ1-5	TRBD1	TGTGCCAGCAGCCAAGATGGACAGGGAGATCAGCCCCAGCATTTT	CASSQDGQGDQPQHF
-	TRBV6-1	TRBJ1-1	-	TGTGCCAGCAGTTTCCGTGAGGGGGTGGAGACTGAAGCTTTCTTT	CASSFREGVETEAFF
-	TRBV15	TRBJ2-5	TRBD2	TGTGCCACAGCCACTAGCGGGGGGGCATTGGAGACCCAGTACTTC	CATATSGGALETQYF